Following are 18 T cell receptor beta chains from one sample sequenced in a study of shared clonotypes between healthy human individuals. The repertoire was sequenced with immunoSEQ multiplex PCR; TCRdb's copy has only in-frame clones and lacks some. This repertoire shows around 1.4 million clones, approximately 98.5% found once; its top ten account for roughly 0.36%. Sequenced: naive CD4+ T cells sorted from blood. The sample's subset: CD45RA+ positively selected. These receptors came from a man aged 30 to 39 in good health.

This chain joins TRBV7-3 and TRBJ2-3; D gene uncertain. The ends were cut back, 4 bases at V and 4 bases at J, with 9 bases in the middle. Germline CDR1 is SGHTA and CDR2 is FQGTGA. The CDR3 is made up of 13 amino acids. The chain's CDR3 is CASSSYSSDTQYF. DNA for the CDR3: TGTGCCAGCAGCTCCTATAGCTCAGATACGCAGTATTTT.

V usage is TRBV15 and J usage is TRBJ1-2; 7 nucleotides align to TRBD1. The germline gives CDR1 LNHNV, CDR2 YYDKDF (reference sequence). V gave up 0 bases and J gave up 5 bases; unmatched junction bases: 9. This CDR3 is built from 16 residues. CDR3 sequence: CATSRDRDSATYGYTF. The CDR3 nucleotides are TGTGCCACCAGCAGAGATAGGGACAGCGCAACTTATGGCTACACCTTC.

This chain links TRBV30 with TRBJ1-5; D is ambiguous. This CDR3 is 17 amino acids long. The V gene's germline CDR1 is GTSNPN and CDR2 SVGIG (reference sequence). The germline V and J ends were trimmed by 2 bases and 0 bases, with 17 bases remaining between them. CDR3 in amino acids: CAWSNERTILSNQPQHF. The CDR3 region has the DNA TGTGCCTGGAGTAATGAAAGAACCATACTTAGCAATCAGCCCCAGCATTTT.

The rearrangement uses TRBV5-1 and TRBJ2-1, with D tentatively TRBD2 (6 bases). The CDR3 extends over 17 amino acids. From germline, CDR1 is SGHRS and CDR2 YFSETQ. V lost 3 bases and J lost 7, with 23 bases in between. CDR3 in amino acids: CASSSFGGSGGANEQFF. DNA for the CDR3: TGCGCCAGCAGCTCCTTTGGGGGGAGCGGCGGAGCGAATGAGCAGTTCTTC. Looking up the rest from reference TRBV5-1 and TRBJ2-1 gives the full variable domain: KAGVTQTPRYLIKTRGQQVTLSCSPISGHRSVSWYQQTPGQGLQFLFEYFSETQRNKGNFPGRFSGRQFSNSRSEMNVSTLELGDSALYLCASSSFGGSGGANEQFFGPGTRLTVL.

This chain connects TRBV11-2 to TRBJ1-4, with 8 bases identical to TRBD1. Germline V gives CDR1 SGHAT, CDR2 FQNNGV. V trimming: 6 bases; J trimming: 8 bases; junction bases outside the gene matches: 8. CDR3 size: 14 residues. The CDR3 DNA is TGTGCCAGCAGACCTGTGGGGACAGGAGAAAAACTGTTTTTT. It yields the protein CASRPVGTGEKLFF.

The V and J genes are TRBV5-1 and TRBJ2-7; 10 bases map to TRBD2. V trimming: 2 bases; J trimming: 2 bases; junction bases outside the gene matches: 4. This CDR3 is 15 amino acids long. Germline CDR1 is SGHRS and CDR2 is YFSETQ. CDR3 residues: CASSFQLAGTYEQYF. CDR3 nucleotide sequence: TGCGCCAGCAGCTTCCAACTAGCGGGAACCTACGAGCAGTACTTC.

The chain links TRBV18 to TRBJ1-5; unclear D gene. Germline V gives CDR1 KGHSH, CDR2 LQKENI. The CDR3 consists of 15 residues. Trimming removed 1 base from V and 4 bases from J, with 11 bases in between. CDR3 sequence: CASSPLKTENQPQHF. The CDR3 DNA reads as TGTGCCAGCTCACCACTCAAAACAGAGAATCAGCCCCAGCATTTT. The entire variable domain, with the rest obtained from reference TRBV18 and TRBJ1-5, is as follows: NAGVMQNPRHLVRRRGQEARLRCSPMKGHSHVYWYRQLPEEGLKFMVYLQKENIIDESGMPKERFSAEFPKEGPSILRIQQVVRGDSAAYFCASSPLKTENQPQHFGDGTRLSIL.

Of note for this clone: Other DNA sequences in the same sample also yield this CDR3. This chain connects TRBV5-1 to TRBJ1-1; unclear D gene. The CDR3 totals 14 residues. Trimming took off 4 bases at V and 1 base at J, with 11 bases between the two ends. Germline CDR1 is SGHRS and CDR2 is YFSETQ. CDR3: CASSPTAGNTEAFF. The CDR3 region has the DNA TGCGCCAGCAGCCCCACAGCTGGGAACACTGAAGCTTTCTTT.

This clone has a single count. The rearrangement joins TRBV19 to TRBJ2-7; D is undetermined. V dropped 6 bases and J dropped 0 bases, with 9 bases sitting between them. Germline V gives CDR1 LNHDA, CDR2 SQIVND (reference sequence). The CDR3 is made up of 13 amino acids. The chain's CDR3 is CASRKGSSYEQYF. As DNA, the CDR3 is TGTGCCAGTAGGAAAGGAAGCTCCTACGAGCAGTACTTC.

The rearrangement links TRBV5-1 to TRBJ2-1; 11 bases map to TRBD2. Germline CDR1 is SGHRS and CDR2 is YFSETQ. This CDR3 has 15 residues. The junction had 6 bases not matched to a gene; V was cut back by 5 bases and J by 5 bases. The CDR3 loop is CASSYSGRDNNEQFF. In DNA, the CDR3 is TGCGCCAGCAGTTATAGCGGGAGGGACAACAATGAGCAGTTCTTC. Using reference TRBV5-1 and TRBJ2-1 for the parts outside the CDR3, the full variable domain is KAGVTQTPRYLIKTRGQQVTLSCSPISGHRSVSWYQQTPGQGLQFLFEYFSETQRNKGNFPGRFSGRQFSNSRSEMNVSTLELGDSALYLCASSYSGRDNNEQFFGPGTRLTVL.

A note on this clone: Within the sample, other DNA sequences also encode this same CDR3. The chain combines TRBV19 with TRBJ2-7; no clear D gene. The CDR3 consists of 14 residues. Germline lookup yields CDR1 LNHDA and CDR2 SQIVND (reference sequence). V was clipped by 0 bases and J by 4 bases, with 10 bases between them. The CDR3 region is CASSIDLGPYEQYF. CDR3 bases: TGTGCCAGTAGTATAGATCTCGGCCCATACGAGCAGTACTTC.

This chain uses TRBV18 with TRBJ2-2; D is possibly TRBD1 (6 bases). Germline CDR1 KGHSH, CDR2 LQKENI. The V end was cut by 6 bases, the J end by 1 base, with 15 bases between. This CDR3 contains 16 residues. DNA of the CDR3: TGTGCCAGCTCCCTACCCGGACAGAAGAACACCGGGGAGCTGTTTTTT. This gives the protein CASSLPGQKNTGELFF.

This chain uses TRBV5-5 with TRBJ2-3; D perhaps matches TRBD1 (6 bases). Between the trimmed V and J ends, which lost 4 bases and 3 bases, there was a span of 15 bases. The CDR3 is 15 amino acids. The V gene's germline CDR1 is SGHKS and CDR2 YYEKEE (reference sequence). Here the CDR3 DNA reads TGTGCCAGCAGCACGGCAGGGGTTGCGACAGATACGCAGTATTTT. Translation gives CASSTAGVATDTQYF.

J is TRBJ2-3 and V is TRBV5-1; no clear D gene. The germline V gene encodes CDR1 SGHRS and CDR2 YFSETQ. The CDR3 extends over 15 amino acids. Trimming removed 4 bases at V and 2 bases at J, with 14 bases between. CDR3 nucleotides: TGCGCCAGCAGCAGAACTCAGGCGGCCACAGATACGCAGTATTTT. This translates into CASSRTQAATDTQYF. The variable domain in full, with the rest retrieved from reference TRBV5-1 and TRBJ2-3, is KAGVTQTPRYLIKTRGQQVTLSCSPISGHRSVSWYQQTPGQGLQFLFEYFSETQRNKGNFPGRFSGRQFSNSRSEMNVSTLELGDSALYLCASSRTQAATDTQYFGPGTRLTVL.

The chain links TRBV29-1 to TRBJ2-5, with TRBD2 as a possible D gene (6 bases). This CDR3 spans 10 amino acids. Germline assignment: CDR1 SQVTM and CDR2 ANQGSEA. V gave up 6 bases and J gave up 14 bases, with 16 bases separating them. The CDR3 spells CSVADRDSYF. CDR3 bases: TGCAGCGTCGCCGATCGGGACTCCTACTTC.

The chain carries TRBV15 and TRBJ1-5; 11 positions agree with TRBD1. The germline V gene encodes CDR1 LNHNV and CDR2 YYDKDF (reference sequence). The CDR3 consists of 17 residues. V shed 2 bases, J shed 3 bases, and the junction held 6 bases outside the gene matches. The CDR3 loop reads CATSRRGQGAPNQPQHF. The CDR3 DNA reads TGTGCCACCAGCAGACGCGGACAGGGGGCCCCCAATCAGCCCCAGCATTTT.

Only one count was recorded for this clone. This chain uses TRBV29-1 with TRBJ2-2; 12 positions agree with TRBD2. The germline CDR1 and CDR2 sequences are SQVTM and ANQGSEA. The length of the CDR3 is 14 residues. V gave up 7 bases and J gave up 7 bases; unmatched junction bases: 7. The CDR3 region is CSARLAGDGGELFF. The CDR3 nucleotides read TGCAGCGCACGACTAGCGGGAGATGGCGGGGAGCTGTTTTTT.

The chain recombines TRBV15 with TRBJ2-7; TRBD1 matches 8 bases. Germline V gene data show CDR1 as LNHNV and CDR2 as YYDKDF (reference sequence). CDR3 length equals 14 residues. The trim removed 5 bases at V and 4 bases at J, leaving 7 bases unmatched. This CDR3 is CATSFRTGKYEQYF. The CDR3 coding sequence is TGTGCCACCAGCTTTCGGACAGGGAAGTACGAGCAGTACTTC.